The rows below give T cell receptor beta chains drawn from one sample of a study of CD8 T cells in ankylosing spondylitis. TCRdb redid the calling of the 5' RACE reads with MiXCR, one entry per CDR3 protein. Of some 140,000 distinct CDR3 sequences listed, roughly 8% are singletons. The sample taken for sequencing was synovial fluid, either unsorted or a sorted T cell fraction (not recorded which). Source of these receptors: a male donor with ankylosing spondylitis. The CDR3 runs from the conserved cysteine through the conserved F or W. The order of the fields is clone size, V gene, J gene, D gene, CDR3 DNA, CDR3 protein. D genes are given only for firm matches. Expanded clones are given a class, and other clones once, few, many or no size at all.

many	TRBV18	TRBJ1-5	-	TGTGCCAGCTCGCCAATCAGGGGTGACCAGCCCCAGCATTTT	CASSPIRGDQPQHF
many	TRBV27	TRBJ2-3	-	TGTGCCAGCAGCCCCTACAGGGCATGGGGGACAGATACGCAGTATTTT	CASSPYRAWGTDTQYF
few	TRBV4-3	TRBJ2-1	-	TGCGCCAGCAGCCAATTCCTACCCGGGACGAGGTACAATGAGCAGTTCTTC	CASSQFLPGTRYNEQFF
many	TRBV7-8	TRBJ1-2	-	TGTGCCAGCAGCTTAGGGACGTCCTATGGCTACACCTTC	CASSLGTSYGYTF
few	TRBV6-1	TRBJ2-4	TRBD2	TGTGCCAGCAGTGAAGAAGAAGGTCTAGCGGGATCAGCCAAAAACATTCAGTACTTC	CASSEEEGLAGSAKNIQYF
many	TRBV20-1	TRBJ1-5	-	TGCAGTGCTAGGGTCGACCCCCTCTCTCAGCCCCAGCATTTT	CSARVDPLSQPQHF
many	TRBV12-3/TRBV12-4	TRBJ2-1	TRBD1	TGTGCCAGCAGTTTATGGGACAGTCCCTACAATGAGCAGTTCTTC	CASSLWDSPYNEQFF
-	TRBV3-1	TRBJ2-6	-	TGTGCCAGCAGCGCCTGGGGGAGCTCTGGGGCCAACGTCCTGACTTTC	CASSAWGSSGANVLTF
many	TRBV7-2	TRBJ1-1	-	TGTGCCAGCAGCTTATACGGACGCGACACTGAAGCTTTCTTT	CASSLYGRDTEAFF
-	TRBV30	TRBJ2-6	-	TGTGCCTGGAGTGTCACCTCTGGGGCCAACGTCCTGACTTTC	CAWSVTSGANVLTF
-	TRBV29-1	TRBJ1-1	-	TGCAGCGTTGGTCAGGGGTGGGGTATGAACACTGAAGCTTTCTTT	CSVGQGWGMNTEAFF
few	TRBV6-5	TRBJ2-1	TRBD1	TGTGCCAGCAGTTACCTTAGACCGGGACAGCTCTCCTACAATGAGCAGTTCTTC	CASSYLRPGQLSYNEQFF
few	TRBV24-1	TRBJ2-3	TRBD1	TGTGCCACCAGTTCTACAGGGGACGCAGATACGCAGTATTTT	CATSSTGDADTQYF
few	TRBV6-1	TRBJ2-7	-	TGTGCCAGCAGCCTCTACAGGCCCGCCTACTCCTACGAGCAGTACTTC	CASSLYRPAYSYEQYF
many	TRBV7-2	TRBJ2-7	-	TGTGCCAGCAGCCCCGACGGATACTACGAGCAGTACTTC	CASSPDGYYEQYF
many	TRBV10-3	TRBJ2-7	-	TGTGCCATCAGTGAGTTCAGGGTGGGCGAGCAGTACTTC	CAISEFRVGEQYF
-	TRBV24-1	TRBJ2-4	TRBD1	TGTGCGACCAGTTATCTTCCGGGGACAGGGTCCAAGGACATTCAGTACTTC	CATSYLPGTGSKDIQYF
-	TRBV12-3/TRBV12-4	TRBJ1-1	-	TGTGCCACAAGTAAGGGCAACACTGAAGCTTTCTTT	CATSKGNTEAFF
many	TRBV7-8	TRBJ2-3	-	TGTGCCAGCAGCCCGCGCACAGATACGCAGTATTTT	CASSPRTDTQYF
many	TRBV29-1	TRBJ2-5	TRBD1	TGCAGCGTTGAATCAGAGGGGACAGTCCAAGAGACCCAGTACTTC	CSVESEGTVQETQYF
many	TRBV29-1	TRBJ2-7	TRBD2	TGCAGCGTTGGGGTTAGCGGGAGCTACGAGCAGTACTTC	CSVGVSGSYEQYF
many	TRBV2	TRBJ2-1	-	TGTGCCAGCACGGGGAGAGGGCGTGACGGTGAGCAGTTCTTC	CASTGRGRDGEQFF
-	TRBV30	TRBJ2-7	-	TGTGCCTGGAGCGGCTCCTACGAGCAGTACTTC	CAWSGSYEQYF
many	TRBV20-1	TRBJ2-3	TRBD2	TGCAGTGCTAGAGAATTAGTAGCGGGGGGGGACGGAGATACGCAGTATTTT	CSARELVAGGDGDTQYF
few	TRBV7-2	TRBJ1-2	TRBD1	TGTGCCAGCAGCACCGGGACAGGGGTTGGCTACACCTTC	CASSTGTGVGYTF
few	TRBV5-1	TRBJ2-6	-	TGCGCCAGCAGCTTGGGGCCTCTCGGGGCCAACGTCCTGACTTTC	CASSLGPLGANVLTF
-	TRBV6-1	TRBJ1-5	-	TGTGCCAGCAGTCCAGGGCTCGGGGGTAGCAATCAGCCCCAGCATTTT	CASSPGLGGSNQPQHF
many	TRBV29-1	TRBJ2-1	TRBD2	TGCAGCGTTGTCGGGGGGAACCGGGCCAATGAGCAGTTCTTC	CSVVGGNRANEQFF
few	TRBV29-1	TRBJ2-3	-	TGCAGCTACTGGGCCCCGCAGTCAGATACGCAGTATTTT	CSYWAPQSDTQYF
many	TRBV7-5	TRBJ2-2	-	-	CISVPEAYLTGELFF
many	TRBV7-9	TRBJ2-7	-	TGTGCCAGCAGAAGGACCGGCACCTACGAGCAGTACTTC	CASRRTGTYEQYF
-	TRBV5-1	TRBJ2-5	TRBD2	TGCGCCAGCAGCTTGGCTACTAGCGGGGGCGGTGAGACCCAGTACTTC	CASSLATSGGGETQYF
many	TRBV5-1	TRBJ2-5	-	TGCGCCAGCAGCTTGGGAAAGGGAGAGACCCAGTACTTC	CASSLGKGETQYF
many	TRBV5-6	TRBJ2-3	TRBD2	TGTGCCAGCAGCTTGGTAGCGGGAGGGAGCACAGATACGCAGTATTTT	CASSLVAGGSTDTQYF
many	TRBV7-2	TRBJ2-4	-	TGTGCCAGCAGCTTAGATGTAGGGAGAGAAAAAAACATTCAGTACTTC	CASSLDVGREKNIQYF